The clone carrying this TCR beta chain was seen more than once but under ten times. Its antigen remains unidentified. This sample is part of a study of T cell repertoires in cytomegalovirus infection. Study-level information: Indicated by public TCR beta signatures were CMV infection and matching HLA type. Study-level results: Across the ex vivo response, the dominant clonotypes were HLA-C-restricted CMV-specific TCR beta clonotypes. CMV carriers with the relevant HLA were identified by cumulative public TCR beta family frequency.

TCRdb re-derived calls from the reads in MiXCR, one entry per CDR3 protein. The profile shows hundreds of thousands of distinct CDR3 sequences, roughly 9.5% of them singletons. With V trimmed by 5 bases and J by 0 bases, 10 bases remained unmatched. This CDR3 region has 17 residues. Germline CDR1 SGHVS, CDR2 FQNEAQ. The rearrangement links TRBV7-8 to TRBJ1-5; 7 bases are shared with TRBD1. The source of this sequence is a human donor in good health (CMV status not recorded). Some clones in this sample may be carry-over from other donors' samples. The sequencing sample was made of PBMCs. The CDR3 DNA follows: TGTGCCAGCAGCGGGGGACAGCTACTAAATAGCAATCAGCCCCAGCATTTT. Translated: CASSGGQLLNSNQPQHF. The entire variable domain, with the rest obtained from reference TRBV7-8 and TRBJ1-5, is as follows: GAGVSQSPRYKVAKRGQDVALRCDPISGHVSLFWYQQALGQGPEFLTYFQNEAQLDKSGLPSDRFFAERPEGSVSTLKIQRTQQEDSAVYLCASSGGQLLNSNQPQHFGDGTRLSIL.